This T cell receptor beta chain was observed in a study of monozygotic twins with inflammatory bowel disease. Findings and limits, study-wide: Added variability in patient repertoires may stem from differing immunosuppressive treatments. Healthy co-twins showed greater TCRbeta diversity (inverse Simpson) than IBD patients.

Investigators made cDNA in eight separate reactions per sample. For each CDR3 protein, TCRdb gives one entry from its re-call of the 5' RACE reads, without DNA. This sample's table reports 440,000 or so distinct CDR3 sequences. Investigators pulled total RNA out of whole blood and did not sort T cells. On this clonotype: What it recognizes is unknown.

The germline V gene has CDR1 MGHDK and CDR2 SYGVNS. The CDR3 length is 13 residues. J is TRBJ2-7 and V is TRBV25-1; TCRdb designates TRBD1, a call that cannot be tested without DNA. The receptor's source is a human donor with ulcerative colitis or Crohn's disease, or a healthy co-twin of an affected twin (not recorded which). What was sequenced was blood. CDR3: CASLGTSFYEQYF.